This TCR beta chain is from a study of OX40 agonist ivuxolimab in advanced cancers. Germline V CDR1 and CDR2: KGHSH, LQKENI. Trimming shortened V by 3 bases and J by 3 bases, and 3 bases separated the two germline ends. The CDR3 is 11 residues long. In this sample, this clone turned up a few times. The sample has other DNA sequences that encode this CDR3 too. Clones were sequenced by immunoSEQ multiplex PCR, and TCRdb holds only the in-frame ones, with some missing. The sample contains over 90,000 clones, roughly 95% of which appear only once. The TCR comes from an adult with an advanced solid tumor such as melanoma, head and neck, liver or kidney cancer. The V and J genes are TRBV18 and TRBJ2-7; D not certain. The sample was CD4+ or CD8+ T cells sorted from blood, taken in a trial of the OX40 agonist ivuxolimab. The CDR3 protein is CASSPGYEQYF. In DNA form, the CDR3 reads TGTGCCAGCTCACCTGGCTACGAGCAGTACTTC.